The 2 T cell receptor beta chains listed next were all sequenced from one sample in a study of blood T cell repertoires in COVID-19. Data came from immunoSEQ multiplex PCR; TCRdb stores just in-frame clones and leaves some out. The profile covers 130,000 to 150,000 clones, with roughly 80% appearing a single time and 38% taken by the ten largest. The sample consisted of peripheral blood. The receptors here all came from a human donor in a cohort sampled during active COVID-19.

The chain uses TRBV29-1 and TRBJ1-2; tentative D call: TRBD1 (5 bases). The length of the CDR3 is 13 residues. Germline V gives CDR1 SQVTM, CDR2 ANQGSEA. V gave up 3 bases and J gave up 8 bases, with 16 bases separating them. CDR3: CSVEIRGRYGYTF. The CDR3 DNA reads TGCAGCGTTGAGATTAGGGGAAGGTACGGCTACACCTTC.

This rearrangement joins TRBV6-1 to TRBJ2-1; possible D gene TRBD2, 6 bases. The CDR3 spans 16 residues. CDR1 is MNHNS, CDR2 SASEGT, per germline. The V end was cut by 1 base, the J end by 6 bases, with 16 bases between. The CDR3 bases are TGTGCCAGCAGTGAAGGGCGGGGCAGGGCCCCCAATGAGCAGTTCTTC. This encodes CASSEGRGRAPNEQFF.